The next 10 T cell receptor beta chains were all read from a single sample in a study of control samples from healthy donors and cancer patients. Method: immunoSEQ multiplex PCR; TCRdb's copy keeps in-frame clones and lacks some. The profile covers hundreds of thousands of clones, with 80% to 95% appearing a single time and 5% to 8% taken by the ten largest. Sequenced sample: PBMCs. The receptors were sampled from a man in his forties or fifties with head and neck cancer.

The DNA of the CDR3 is TGTGCCATCAGTCCCGGGGCTAGCGGGGGGAGCTACGAGCAGTACTTC. Translation: CAISPGASGGSYEQYF. This rearrangement joins TRBV10-3 to TRBJ2-7; TRBD2 aligns across 11 bases. The V gene's germline CDR1 is ENHRY and CDR2 SYGVKD. The CDR3 extends over 16 amino acids. J gave up 3 bases and V 5 bases, and 9 bases lay outside the gene matches.

The rearrangement links TRBV10-1 to TRBJ2-2; D not resolved. V gave up 10 bases and J gave up 5 bases, with 11 bases separating them. The CDR3 runs to 12 residues. In germline, CDR1 is WNHNN, CDR2 SYGVQD (reference sequence). The chain's CDR3 is CAIHTWTGELFF. CDR3 DNA: TGCGCCATCCACACGTGGACCGGGGAGCTGTTTTTT.

This chain uses TRBV5-6 with TRBJ2-1, with 12 bases identical to TRBD2. From germline, CDR1 is SGHDT and CDR2 YYEEEE. CDR3 length: 16 amino acids. The J segment lost 7 bases and the V segment lost 3 bases, leaving 8 bases of the junction unmatched. CDR3 nucleotide sequence: TGTGCCAGCAGCTCTAAACTAGCGGGGGGACTTAATGAGCAGTTCTTC. Translating it yields CASSSKLAGGLNEQFF. Full variable domain (missing parts from reference TRBV5-6 and TRBJ2-1): DAGVTQSPTHLIKTRGQQVTLRCSPKSGHDTVSWYQQALGQGPQFIFQYYEEEERQRGNFPDRFSGHQFPNYSSELNVNALLLGDSALYLCASSSKLAGGLNEQFFGPGTRLTVL.

V and J are TRBV30 and TRBJ1-2, with unresolved D. Trimming removed 3 bases at V and 2 bases at J, with 10 bases between. The CDR3 is 13 amino acids. The V gene's germline CDR1 is GTSNPN and CDR2 SVGIG (reference sequence). CDR3 in amino acids: CAWSEGTNYGYTF. The CDR3 region has the DNA TGTGCCTGGAGCGAGGGCACGAACTATGGCTACACCTTC.

The rearrangement joins TRBV10-1 to TRBJ2-5; 9 nucleotides line up with TRBD2. This CDR3 contains 13 residues. V trimming: 6 bases; J trimming: 5 bases; junction bases outside the gene matches: 4. Germline V gives CDR1 WNHNN, CDR2 SYGVQD (reference sequence). CDR3 sequence: CASSRGLAETQYF. CDR3 sequence (DNA): TGCGCCAGCAGCCGCGGACTAGCGGAGACCCAGTACTTC.

V is TRBV6-5 and J is TRBJ2-7, with TRBD1 matching 12 bases. Germline lookup yields CDR1 MNHEY and CDR2 SVGAGI. V lost 10 bases, J lost 7 bases, and 14 bases stayed unmatched. This CDR3 spans 15 amino acids. CDR3 sequence reads: CATDSGGQGADEQYF. Written as DNA, the CDR3 is TGTGCCACCGATTCTGGGGGACAGGGGGCCGATGAGCAGTACTTC.

The chain has TRBV5-6 and TRBJ2-3, with TRBD2 matching 8 bases. The junction had 14 bases not matched to a gene; V was cut back by 5 bases and J by 6 bases. The CDR3 is made up of 16 amino acids. The germline CDR1 and CDR2 sequences are SGHDT and YYEEEE. The CDR3 bases are TGTGCCAGCAGTTCGCGGGAGGACCCGGGATCCGATACGCAGTATTTT. It specifies CASSSREDPGSDTQYF.

Comments on this clone: The sample carries other DNA sequences with the same CDR3. The chain employs TRBV28 and TRBJ2-3; D uncertain. CDR3 length equals 12 residues. The germline CDR1 and CDR2 sequences are MDHEN and SYDVKM. Trimming removed 5 bases from V and 4 bases from J, with 7 bases in between. The CDR3, as DNA: TGTGCCAGCAGTGAAGGGTCAGATACGCAGTATTTT. Translated: CASSEGSDTQYF. The entire variable domain, with the rest obtained from reference TRBV28 and TRBJ2-3, is as follows: DVKVTQSSRYLVKRTGEKVFLECVQDMDHENMFWYRQDPGLGLRLIYFSYDVKMKEKGDIPEGYSVSREKKERFSLILESASTNQTSMYLCASSEGSDTQYFGPGTRLTVL.

The V and J genes are TRBV30 and TRBJ1-2; D gene uncertain. The germline CDR1 and CDR2 sequences are GTSNPN and SVGIG (reference sequence). The CDR3 is 11 residues long. Trimming stripped 5 bases from V and 4 bases from J, with 8 bases between. CDR3 loop: CAWGAPYGYTF. Written as DNA, the CDR3 is TGTGCCTGGGGAGCCCCCTATGGCTACACCTTC.

This sequence joins TRBV30 and TRBJ1-6, with D maybe TRBD1 (6 bases). V shed 4 bases and J shed 9 bases, with 16 bases lying between them. The CDR3 is 14 amino acids. From germline, CDR1 is GTSNPN and CDR2 SVGIG (reference sequence). The CDR3 nucleotides are TGTGCCTGGACCGTGGAACAGGGACTTTCACCCCTCCACTTT. Protein product: CAWTVEQGLSPLHF.